Shown below are 13 T cell receptor beta chains from a single sample sequenced in a study of cytomegalovirus exposure and HLA in healthy donors. The PCR was carried out with 60 Vbeta primers and 13 Jbeta primers. Sequencing used immunoSEQ multiplex PCR; TCRdb keeps in-frame clones, though not all of them. The sample lists approximately 100,000 clones; 84% were seen once. The source material was PBMCs. The source is a woman aged 18-29 years in good health and CMV-seronegative.

J is TRBJ1-1 and V is TRBV6-5, with D unresolved. V dropped 8 bases and J dropped 3 bases, with 13 bases sitting between them. The length of the CDR3 is 13 residues. Germline-derived CDR1 and CDR2 are MNHEY and SVGAGI. The CDR3 spells CASRGSGDTEAFF. CDR3 in DNA: TGTGCCAGCCGAGGGAGCGGAGACACTGAAGCTTTCTTT.

The rearrangement links TRBV5-1 to TRBJ2-5; 9 positions agree with TRBD2. The CDR3 has 13 residues. Per germline, CDR1 SGHRS and CDR2 YFSETQ. The junction had 5 bases not matched to a gene; V was cut back by 7 bases and J by 4 bases. The CDR3: CASWLAGPETQYF. The CDR3 DNA sequence: TGCGCCAGCTGGCTAGCGGGGCCAGAGACCCAGTACTTC.

This clone has a handful of counts. The rearrangement links TRBV6-5 to TRBJ2-5; 10 positions match TRBD1. Germline CDR1 MNHEY, CDR2 SVGAGI. Losses at the gene ends were 8 bases for V and 3 bases for J; bases not matched to a gene: 6. The CDR3 is made up of 14 amino acids. Here the CDR3 DNA reads TGTGCCAGCGGAGCCGGGACAGGGGAAGAGACCCAGTACTTC. Translated, it gives CASGAGTGEETQYF.

The rearrangement uses TRBV6-1 and TRBJ2-1; a weak D match, TRBD1 (5 bases). Germline V gene lookup returns CDR1 MNHNS and CDR2 SASEGT. The CDR3 extends over 14 amino acids. V gave up 5 bases and J gave up 8 bases, with 16 bases separating them. The CDR3 region is CASSSRGEVDEQFF. The CDR3 DNA sequence: TGTGCCAGCAGTTCAAGGGGTGAGGTCGATGAGCAGTTCTTC.

This clone was seen only a few times. V gene TRBV6-4 combines with J gene TRBJ2-1, with 10 bases aligning to TRBD2. CDR1 is MRHNA, CDR2 SNTAGT, per germline. Trimming at V came to 5 bases and at J to 10 bases, leaving 14 bases not matched to a gene. CDR3 length equals 16 residues. In nucleotides, the CDR3 is TGTGCCAGCAGTTCCGCTCCAGGCAGCGGGGGGGTAGAGCAGTTCTTC. This codes for CASSSAPGSGGVEQFF.

The sample holds a few counts of this clone. The rearrangement joins TRBV9 to TRBJ2-7, with D perhaps matching TRBD1 (6 bases). Trimming took 4 bases from V and 0 from J, leaving 17 bases between them. This CDR3 has 16 residues. Germline lookup yields CDR1 SGDLS and CDR2 YYNGEE. The CDR3 loop reads CASSPRAGANSYEQYF. The CDR3 DNA follows: TGTGCCAGCAGCCCCCGAGCAGGGGCCAACTCCTACGAGCAGTACTTC. Drawing the rest from reference TRBV9 and TRBJ2-7, the complete variable domain is DSGVTQTPKHLITATGQRVTLRCSPRSGDLSVYWYQQSLDQGLQFLIQYYNGEERAKGNILERFSAQQFPDLHSELNLSSLELGDSALYFCASSPRAGANSYEQYFGPGTRLTVT.

The rearrangement joins TRBV4-3 to TRBJ2-1; 7 positions agree with TRBD1. Per the germline V gene, CDR1 is LGHNA and CDR2 is YSLEER. Trimming took 0 bases from V and 6 from J; bases not matched to a gene: 2. The CDR3 spans 14 residues. The CDR3 DNA sequence: TGCGCCAGCAGCCAAGATAGGGGGCGCAATGAGCAGTTCTTC. Amino acids: CASSQDRGRNEQFF.

This clone was found a few times. This rearrangement joins TRBV9 to TRBJ2-6; TRBD2 matches 8 bases. CDR1 and CDR2 (germline): SGDLS, YYNGEE. Unmatched junction bases numbered 2, after V lost 1 base and J lost 2 bases. This CDR3 comprises 16 residues. The CDR3 here is CASSVSSGTGANVLTF. CDR3 sequence (DNA): TGTGCCAGCAGCGTAAGTAGCGGGACTGGGGCCAACGTCCTGACTTTC.

This rearrangement joins TRBV4-3 to TRBJ2-5; 8 bases fit TRBD2. Germline V lookup: CDR1 LGHNA, CDR2 YSLEER. With V trimmed by 0 bases and J by 4 bases, 7 bases remained unmatched. The CDR3 covers 16 residues. CDR3 in DNA: TGCGCCAGCAGCCAAGAGGGGAGCGGGAGATCAGAGACCCAGTACTTC. This codes for CASSQEGSGRSETQYF.

This sequence joins TRBV6-4 and TRBJ2-2; a possible D gene is TRBD2 (5 bases). CDR1 and CDR2 (germline): MRHNA, SNTAGT. The ends were cut back, 7 bases at V and 4 bases at J, with 13 bases in the middle. The CDR3 consists of 14 residues. This CDR3 is CASKDEGSTGELFF. CDR3 coding DNA: TGTGCCAGCAAAGATGAGGGTTCCACCGGGGAGCTGTTTTTT.

This chain uses TRBV7-6 with TRBJ2-7; 8 nucleotides align to TRBD1. This CDR3 is built from 13 residues. V trimming: 5 bases; J trimming: 10 bases; junction bases outside the gene matches: 10. Germline V gives CDR1 SGHVS, CDR2 FNYEAQ. The CDR3 sequence is CASSPSPGQGQYF. The DNA for the CDR3 is TGTGCCAGCAGCCCTTCACCCGGACAGGGACAGTACTTC.

This clone came up a few times. The chain joins TRBV28 to TRBJ2-7, with D possibly being TRBD2 (5 bases). The CDR3 runs 14 residues. Per the germline V gene, CDR1 is MDHEN and CDR2 is SYDVKM. The V and J ends lost 6 bases and 4 bases respectively, with 16 bases between them. The CDR3 sequence is CASSTRRRIYEQYF. The CDR3 region has the DNA TGTGCCAGCAGCACTCGCAGGAGGATTTACGAGCAGTACTTC.

The sample holds one count of this clone. This chain links TRBV18 with TRBJ1-5; 10 nucleotides agree with TRBD1. With V trimmed by 4 bases and J by 5 bases, 11 bases remained unmatched. CDR3 length equals 17 residues. CDR1 KGHSH and CDR2 LQKENI come from the germline V gene. CDR3 sequence reads: CASSHTFAGTGDQPQHF. DNA for the CDR3: TGTGCCAGCTCACACACGTTTGCCGGGACAGGGGATCAGCCCCAGCATTTT.